In this sample, the clone carrying this T cell receptor (beta chain) turned up many times. Researchers amplified the TCR beta CDR3 regions from RNA transcripts. During a first-round RT-PCR of the TCR CDR3, the HTBI primer set was used. TCRdb processed the multiplex PCR reads anew with MiXCR; each CDR3 protein has one entry. The table lists roughly 700,000 distinct CDR3 sequences, 15% to 20% of them singletons. The sample belongs to a study of T cells in Graves' hyperthyroidism and ophthalmopathy. The V and J ends lost 3 bases and 0 bases respectively, with 5 bases between them. CDR1 SQVTM and CDR2 ANQGSEA come from the germline V gene. This CDR3 spans 12 amino acids. Hyperthyroidism of Graves' type that showed no ophthalmopathy progression within 18 months was stable.

The genes are TRBV29-1 and TRBJ1-1; D is unclear. The sample comprised blood. This receptor was identified in a man aged 50 to 59 with Graves' hyperthyroidism. CDR3 DNA sequence: TGCAGCGTTGACGGATTGAACACTGAAGCTTTCTTT. Its protein product is CSVDGLNTEAFF.